The rows below give T cell receptor beta chains drawn from one sample of a study of cytomegalovirus exposure and HLA in healthy donors. Assay: immunoSEQ multiplex PCR; the TCRdb copy retains only in-frame clones and omits some. This table has more than 100,000 clones, around three quarters appearing once. The sample was PBMCs. The source is a man in his forties or fifties in good health and CMV-seronegative. Each CDR3 is given with its conserved first and last residue. Fields, in order: D gene, V gene, J gene, clone size, CDR3 protein, CDR3 DNA. A D gene is named only where the DNA matches it firmly. Some rows have no size entry. The others give once, few or many, or a class for an expanded clone.

NA	TRBV27	TRBJ2-3	NA	CASSLSAGDTQYF	TGTGCCAGCAGTTTATCTGCGGGGGATACGCAGTATTTT
TRBD2	TRBV15	TRBJ2-3	NA	CATSRDVGGRSDTQYF	TGTGCCACCAGCAGAGATGTCGGCGGGAGGTCTGATACGCAGTATTTT
NA	TRBV5-4	TRBJ2-1	NA	CASSPRGFSSYNEQFF	TGTGCCAGCAGCCCCCGCGGCTTTAGCTCCTACAATGAGCAGTTCTTC
NA	TRBV6-5	TRBJ2-5	NA	CASTRDTSFGETQYF	TGTGCCAGCACCCGGGACACCTCCTTCGGGGAGACCCAGTACTTC
TRBD2	TRBV5-1	TRBJ2-1	NA	CASSLRLAAGNEQFF	TGCGCCAGCAGCTTGAGACTAGCGGCTGGTAATGAGCAGTTCTTC
NA	TRBV6-5	TRBJ2-3	NA	CASSYAHEIRADTQYF	TGTGCCAGCAGTTACGCCCATGAGATCAGGGCAGATACGCAGTATTTT
NA	TRBV30	TRBJ2-3	NA	CVWSSAAGTRDTQYF	TGTGTCTGGAGTTCGGCAGCGGGGACACGCGATACGCAGTATTTT
TRBD1	TRBV5-1	TRBJ2-7	NA	CASSAGQGTYEQYF	TGCGCCAGCAGCGCCGGACAGGGTACCTACGAGCAGTACTTC
NA	TRBV5-1	TRBJ2-7	NA	CASSLAGRSYEQYF	TGCGCCAGCAGCTTGGCGGGTCGCTCCTACGAGCAGTACTTC
TRBD1	TRBV19	TRBJ1-4	once	CASSIGTGTTNEKLFF	TGTGCCAGTAGTATTGGGACAGGGACAACTAATGAAAAACTGTTTTTT
TRBD1	TRBV15	TRBJ2-2	NA	CATSRATGGNTGELFF	TGTGCCACCAGCAGAGCTACAGGGGGCAACACCGGGGAGCTGTTTTTT
TRBD1	TRBV5-1	TRBJ2-2	NA	CASSEPGQGSNGELFF	TGCGCCAGCAGCGAACCGGGACAGGGGAGTAACGGGGAGCTGTTTTTT
TRBD2	TRBV15	TRBJ2-2	once	CATSSRHWGGTGELFF	TGTGCCACCAGCAGTCGGCACTGGGGAGGGACCGGGGAGCTGTTTTTT
NA	TRBV11-3	TRBJ1-1	few	CASSREGSETEAFF	TGTGCCAGCAGCAGGGAGGGATCGGAGACTGAAGCTTTCTTT
NA	TRBV28	TRBJ2-7	NA	CASLRPGTYEQYF	TGTGCCAGCTTGAGGCCCGGCACCTACGAGCAGTACTTC
TRBD1	TRBV5-1	TRBJ1-5	NA	CASSLAGQINQPQHF	TGCGCCAGCAGCTTGGCGGGACAGATAAATCAGCCCCAGCATTTT
TRBD1	TRBV5-1	TRBJ2-7	NA	CASSSTGTGGVEQYF	TGCGCCAGCAGCTCAACGGGGACAGGGGGCGTCGAGCAGTACTTC
NA	TRBV10-1	TRBJ2-3	once	CASSPSSADTQYF	TGCGCCAGCAGTCCCTCGAGTGCAGATACGCAGTATTTT
TRBD1	TRBV13	TRBJ1-2	NA	CASSLDRGNYGYTF	TGTGCCAGCAGCTTAGACAGGGGGAACTATGGCTACACCTTC
NA	TRBV7-7	TRBJ2-1	NA	CASSLSPAVTYNEQFF	TGTGCCAGCAGCTTAAGCCCAGCGGTAACCTACAATGAGCAGTTCTTC
TRBD1	TRBV7-8	TRBJ1-2	NA	CASHGPAPTGGKGGYTF	TGTGCCAGCCACGGCCCCGCGCCGACAGGGGGCAAGGGTGGCTACACCTTC
NA	TRBV5-1	TRBJ2-5	few	CASSAQGGETQYF	TGCGCCAGCAGCGCGCAGGGGGGCGAGACCCAGTACTTC